The TCR beta chain under discussion was sequenced for a study of blood T cell repertoires in COVID-19. Study-wide context: The origin of the acute and convalescent COVID-19 samples was the United States, Italy and Spain. The analysed material was cDNA or gDNA that came from T cells, B-cell-depleted T cells, or PBMCs.

This table comes from immunoSEQ multiplex PCR, and its TCRdb copy is limited to in-frame clones, with some not included. The data contain 100,000 to 150,000 clones, roughly 90% of them singletons. This clone was seen once. The TCR originated in a man between 50 and 59 years old with COVID-19, enrolled during active disease. The sequenced sample consisted of peripheral blood.

CDR3: CAWSARANAFF. CDR3 coding DNA: TGTGCCTGGAGTGCCAGGGCTAACGCTTTCTTT. The chain recombines TRBV30 with TRBJ1-1; D perhaps matches TRBD1 (5 bases). Trimming took off 1 base at V and 11 bases at J, with 11 bases between the two ends. Germline V gene lookup returns CDR1 GTSNPN and CDR2 SVGIG (reference sequence). CDR3 length equals 11 residues.